The next 9 T cell receptor beta chains were all read from a single sample in a study of T cells in localized non-small cell lung cancer (dated by TCRdb to the early 2020s). The protocol used for the library was the immunoSEQ multiplex PCR assay. In TCRdb, the immuneACCESS table is reduced to in-frame sequences with V and J assigned. These tables do not hold every clone; where another copy was compared, an unresolved V gene accounts for under half, and the others remain unexplained. This sample has about 36,000 clones in its table, and around 90% of those were observed once. The leading ten clones occupy less than 9.5% of the sample. The source was peripheral blood, collected before any cancer treatment. The receptors come from a woman aged 40-70 years with stage I lung adenocarcinoma.

The chain couples TRBV14 to TRBJ1-6; maybe TRBD1 (6 bases). Germline CDR1 SGHDN, CDR2 FVKESK. Trimming cost V 4 bases and J 2 bases, with 9 bases left between them. The CDR3 is 15 residues long. The CDR3 loop reads CASSLQGTYNSPLHF. In DNA form, the CDR3 reads TGTGCCAGCAGCCTCCAGGGGACCTATAATTCACCCCTCCACTTT.

The rearrangement links TRBV9 to TRBJ2-3, with no clear D. The CDR3 consists of 13 residues. V dropped 2 bases and J dropped 7 bases, with 11 bases sitting between them. Per germline, CDR1 SGDLS and CDR2 YYNGEE. CDR3 DNA: TGTGCCAGCAGCGTCAACCTTGGATATACGCAGTATTTT. It yields the protein CASSVNLGYTQYF.

The chain is built from TRBV7-3 and TRBJ2-3, with D possibly matching TRBD2 (5 bases). From germline, CDR1 is SGHTA and CDR2 FQGTGA. CDR3 size: 15 residues. V was cut by 4 bases and J by 0 bases, with 11 bases left in between. The CDR3 protein is CASSSVASSTDTQYF. The CDR3 coding sequence is TGTGCCAGCAGCTCCGTAGCGTCTAGCACAGATACGCAGTATTTT.

This clone has just a few counts. The rearrangement uses TRBV15 and TRBJ1-5, with D uncertain. V was pared by 0 bases and J by 4 bases, with 1 base between. Germline V gene sequence: CDR1 LNHNV, CDR2 YYDKDF (reference sequence). This CDR3 has 12 residues. For the CDR3, the DNA is TGTGCCACCAGCAGAGATAATCAGCCCCAGCATTTT. It translates to CATSRDNQPQHF.

The chain employs TRBV28 and TRBJ2-7; D is unclear. The CDR3 contains 15 residues. Germline CDR1 reads MDHEN; CDR2 reads SYDVKM. Trimming cost V 3 bases and J 2 bases, with 14 bases left between them. This CDR3 is CASSFQNLGAYEQYF. In DNA form, the CDR3 reads TGTGCCAGCAGTTTTCAAAACCTCGGCGCCTACGAGCAGTACTTC.

V and J are TRBV6-1 and TRBJ1-3, with D perhaps matching TRBD1 (5 bases). Germline CDR1 reads MNHNS; CDR2 reads SASEGT. The CDR3 extends over 15 amino acids. V was trimmed by 7 bases and J by 4 bases, leaving 17 bases between them. CDR3 bases: TGTGCCAGCACTGTGGACTCAGGGCCCGGAAACACCATATATTTT. This translates into CASTVDSGPGNTIYF.

The chain joins TRBV7-3 to TRBJ2-1; 9 bases are a match to TRBD1. CDR1 and CDR2 from the germline V gene are SGHTA and FQGTGA. Trimming cost V 5 bases and J 1 base; bases outside gene matches: 6. The CDR3 is made up of 16 amino acids. CDR3 sequence: CASSEVGQGSYNEQFF. CDR3 coding DNA: TGTGCCAGCAGCGAGGTGGGACAGGGATCCTACAATGAGCAGTTCTTC.

This chain uses TRBV29-1 with TRBJ2-3; no definite D call. CDR1 is SQVTM and CDR2 is ANQGSEA in the germline V gene. The CDR3 consists of 13 residues. V was pared by 7 bases and J by 0 bases, with 11 bases between. The CDR3 loop is CSASFGSTDTQYF. The CDR3 DNA follows: TGCAGCGCCTCATTTGGAAGCACAGATACGCAGTATTTT.

The table lists this clone with a count of one. The CDR3 loop reads CASSEALRGTGELFF. CDR3 coding DNA: TGTGCCAGCAGTGAAGCGCTTCGGGGCACCGGGGAGCTGTTTTTT. The chain is built from TRBV2 and TRBJ2-2; D possibly corresponds to TRBD2 (5 bases). Germline V gene sequence: CDR1 SNHLY, CDR2 FYNNEI. The CDR3 length is 15 residues. Trimming removed 0 bases from V and 4 bases from J, with 9 bases in between.